This T cell receptor (beta chain) was recovered during a study of radiation and T cells in renal cell carcinoma. Regarding this clone: Its antigen remains unidentified.

Assay used: immunoSEQ multiplex PCR; TCRdb lists only in-frame clones, some missing. The sample lists 140,000 to 150,000 clones; about nine tenths were seen once. Stated time point: baseline pretreatment blood. Described treatment: 15 Gy SBRT to primary tumor, nephrectomy 4 weeks later. The CDR3 contains 13 residues. With 1 base removed from V and 15 bases from J, the gap between germline ends came to 17 bases. Germline V CDR1 and CDR2: SEHNR, FQNEAQ (reference sequence). Findings and limits, study-wide: In blood, top tumor clones expanded by 2 weeks, shrinking by 4. Baseline intratumoral clonotype presence is unknown without pretreatment biopsies.

This rearrangement joins TRBV7-9 to TRBJ2-3; a possible D gene is TRBD1 (6 bases). Material: blood, obtained from a patient whose treatment included radiotherapy and nephrectomy. This clonotype was sampled from a woman in her 70s with renal cell carcinoma. The chain's CDR3 is CASSLGSGQRFYF. Here the CDR3 DNA reads TGTGCCAGCAGCTTAGGGAGTGGACAGAGGTTTTATTTT.